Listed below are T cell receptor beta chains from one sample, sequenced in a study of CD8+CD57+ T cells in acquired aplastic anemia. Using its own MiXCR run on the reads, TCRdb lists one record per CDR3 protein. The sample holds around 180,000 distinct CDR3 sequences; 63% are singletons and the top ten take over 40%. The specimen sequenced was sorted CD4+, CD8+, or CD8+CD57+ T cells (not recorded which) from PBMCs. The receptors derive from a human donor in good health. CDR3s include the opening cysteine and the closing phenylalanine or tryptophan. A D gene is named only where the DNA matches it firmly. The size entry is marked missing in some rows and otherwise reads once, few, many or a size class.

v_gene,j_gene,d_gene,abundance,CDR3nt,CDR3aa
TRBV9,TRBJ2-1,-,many,TGTGCCAGCAGCCCGGGGGCTAGGGACAATGAGCAGTTCTTC,CASSPGARDNEQFF
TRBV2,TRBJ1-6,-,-,TGTGCCAGCAGTGCTGATGGAGGGCCCCTCCACTTT,CASSADGGPLHF
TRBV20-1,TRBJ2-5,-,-,TGCAGTGCTTCGACCCTAGTGACCCAGTACTTC,CSASTLVTQYF
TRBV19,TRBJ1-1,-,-,TGTGCCAGTAGTACGCTGGCGGGGAGCACTGAAGCTTTCTTT,CASSTLAGSTEAFF
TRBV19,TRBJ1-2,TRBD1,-,TGTGCCAGTAGTGGGACAGGGCTGGGTGGCTACACCTTC,CASSGTGLGGYTF
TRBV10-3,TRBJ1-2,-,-,TGTGCCATCATGGGTTACACTAGCTATGGCTACACCTTC,CAIMGYTSYGYTF
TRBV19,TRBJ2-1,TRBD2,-,TGTGCCAGTAGTATTAGCGGGGGGGGTGAGCAGTTCTTC,CASSISGGGEQFF
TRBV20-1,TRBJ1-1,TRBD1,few,TGCAGTGCTAGAAGGGACAGCGGATATGAAGCTTTCTTT,CSARRDSGYEAFF
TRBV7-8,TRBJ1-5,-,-,TGTGCCAGCAGCCACGGGACGGCAAGGAATCAGCCCCAGCATTTT,CASSHGTARNQPQHF
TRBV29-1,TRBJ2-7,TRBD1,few,TGCAGCGTTGTAGGGACAGTAGGCGAGCAGTACTTC,CSVVGTVGEQYF
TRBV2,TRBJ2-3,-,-,TGTGCCAGCAGACAAGGGCCCACAGATACGCAGTATTTT,CASRQGPTDTQYF
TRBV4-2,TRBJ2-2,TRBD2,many,TGTGCCAGCAGCCCCACGGCAGCGGGGGGCACCGGGGAGCTGTTTTTT,CASSPTAAGGTGELFF
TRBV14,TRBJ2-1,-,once,TGTGCCAGCAGCCAACTGTCTCTAAACAATGAGCAGTTCTTC,CASSQLSLNNEQFF
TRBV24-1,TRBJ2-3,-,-,TGTGCCACCAGTGGTTCTCTGGGGGGCCCTAACCTTCTAGGCGCGCAGTATTTT,CATSGSLGGPNLLGAQYF
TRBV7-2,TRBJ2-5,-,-,TGTGCCAGCAGCTTGGGGCCCGGGGGGACCCAGTACTTC,CASSLGPGGTQYF
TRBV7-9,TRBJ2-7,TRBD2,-,TGTGCCAGCAGACCCTATAGCGGGAGTAGCTCCTACGAGCAGTACTTC,CASRPYSGSSSYEQYF
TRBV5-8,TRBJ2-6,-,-,TGCGCCAGCAGCTTGGAGGGGGCGGGGGCCAACGTCCTGACTTTC,CASSLEGAGANVLTF
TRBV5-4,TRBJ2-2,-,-,TGTGCCAGCAGCTTGCGTACTACCGTCACCGGGGAGCTGTTTTTT,CASSLRTTVTGELFF
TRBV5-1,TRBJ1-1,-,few,TGCGCCAGCAGCTTGGCCGGCACGAACACTGAAGCTTTCTTT,CASSLAGTNTEAFF
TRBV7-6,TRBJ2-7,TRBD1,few,TGTGCCAGCAGCCCCCCCGGGACAGGTTCCTACGAGCAGTACTTC,CASSPPGTGSYEQYF
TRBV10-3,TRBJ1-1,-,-,TGTGCCGCCCTGGGACCTAACACTGAAGCTTTCTTT,CAALGPNTEAFF
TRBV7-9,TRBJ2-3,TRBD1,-,TGTGCCAGCAGCCTAGGGACAGGGCGCACAGATACGCAGTATTTT,CASSLGTGRTDTQYF
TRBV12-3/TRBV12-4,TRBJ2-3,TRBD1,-,TGTGCCAGCAGCCCGCCTCCGGGACAGGATTTT,CASSPPPGQDF
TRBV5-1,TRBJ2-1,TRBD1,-,TGCGCCGGCAGCACGACAGGGGAAAGCTCCTACAATGAGCAGTTCTTC,CAGSTTGESSYNEQFF
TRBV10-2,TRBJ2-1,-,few,TGCGCCAGCAGTAATAGTGATGAGCAGTTCTTC,CASSNSDEQFF
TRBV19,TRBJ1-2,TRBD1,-,TGTGCCTCCTGCCCTGGACCGGGACAGAGCTACACCTTC,CASCPGPGQSYTF
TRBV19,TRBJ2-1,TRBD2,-,TGTGCCAGTAGTATGGGACTAGTTAACTATGAGCAGTTCTTC,CASSMGLVNYEQFF
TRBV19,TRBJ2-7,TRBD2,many,TGTGCCCGCACATGGACTAGCGGGCCGTCCTACGAGCAGTACTTC,CARTWTSGPSYEQYF
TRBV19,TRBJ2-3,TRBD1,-,TGTGCCAGTAGTCAGGGGGCTGGCACAGATACGCAGTATTTT,CASSQGAGTDTQYF
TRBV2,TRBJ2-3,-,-,TGTGCCAGCAGTGTTTTGTCGGGTAGAGGCACAGATACGCAGTATTTT,CASSVLSGRGTDTQYF
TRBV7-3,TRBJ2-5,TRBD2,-,TGTGCCAGCAGGGACGGACTAGCGGGGCGAGGGGAGACCCAGTACTTC,CASRDGLAGRGETQYF
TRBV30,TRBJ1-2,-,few,TGTGCCTGGGGGGAGACAGGCTATGGCTACACCTTC,CAWGETGYGYTF
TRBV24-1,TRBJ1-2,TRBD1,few,TGTGCCACCAGTGATGGGACAGGCTATGGCTACACCTTC,CATSDGTGYGYTF
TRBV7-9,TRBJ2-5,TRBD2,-,TGTGCCAGCAGCCCTACTAGCGGGAAAACTCAAGAGACCCAGTACTTC,CASSPTSGKTQETQYF
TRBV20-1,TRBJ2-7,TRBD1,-,TGCAGTGCTAGAGCCCTTAGACAGGGGCTTAACTACGAGCAGTACTTC,CSARALRQGLNYEQYF
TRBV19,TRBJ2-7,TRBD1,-,TGTGCCAGTAGTACACTGGGACAGAACTACGAGCAGTACTTC,CASSTLGQNYEQYF
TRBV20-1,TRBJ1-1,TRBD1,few,TGCAGTGCGAGGGACAGGGGACGAGCTTTCTTT,CSARDRGRAFF
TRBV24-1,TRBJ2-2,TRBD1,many,TGTGCCACCAGTGGGGGACAGGGATACACCGGGGAGCTGTTTTTT,CATSGGQGYTGELFF
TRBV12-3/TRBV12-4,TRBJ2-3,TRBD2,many,TGTGCCAGCAGTTTCTGGGGCGGGAGGACAGATACGCAGTATTTT,CASSFWGGRTDTQYF
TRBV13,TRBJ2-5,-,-,TGTGCCAGCAGCTTAGGCAAAGAGACCCAGTACTTC,CASSLGKETQYF
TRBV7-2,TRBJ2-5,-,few,TGTGCCAGCAGCCCTCCGTCGAGCGGGTCAGAGACCCAGTACTTC,CASSPPSSGSETQYF
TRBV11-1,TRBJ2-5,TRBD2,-,TGTGCCAGCAGCCTCCCCTGGGGGGGGACCCAGTACTTC,CASSLPWGGTQYF
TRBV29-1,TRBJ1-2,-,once,TGCAGCGTAAAGGAAGTAAGCTATGGCTACACCTTC,CSVKEVSYGYTF
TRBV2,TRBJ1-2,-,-,TGTGCCAGCAGTGAAGCACGGAGCTATGGCTACACCTTC,CASSEARSYGYTF
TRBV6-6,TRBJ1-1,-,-,TGTGCCAGCAACGATCCTAGACACGGCGCGGGGGACACTGAAGCTTTCTTT,CASNDPRHGAGDTEAFF
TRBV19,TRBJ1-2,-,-,TGCGCCAGTAGCAGGGGCAGGCCCCGGGGCTACACCTTC,CASSRGRPRGYTF
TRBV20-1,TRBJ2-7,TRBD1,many,TGCAGTGCTACGCTTTCGGGACAGGGGGGTGCATTCTACGAGCAGTACTTC,CSATLSGQGGAFYEQYF
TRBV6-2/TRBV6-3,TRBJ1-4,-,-,TGTGCCAGCGCCAGCATTAACCGAGGGAACAGGGTGGGGAATGAAAAACTGTTTTTT,CASASINRGNRVGNEKLFF
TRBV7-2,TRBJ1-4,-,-,TGTGCCAGCAGCCAGGGCAGGGGCGATTATGAAAAACTGTTTTTT,CASSQGRGDYEKLFF
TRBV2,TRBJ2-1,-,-,TGTGCCAGCAGTCAGCCCTTTAACAATGAGCAGTTCTTC,CASSQPFNNEQFF
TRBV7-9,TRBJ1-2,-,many,TGTGCCAGCAGCTTAGAAGCAGGGGAGGATGGCTACACCTTC,CASSLEAGEDGYTF
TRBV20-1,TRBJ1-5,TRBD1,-,TGCAGTGCTCTTGGACAGGGGGCCCAGCCCCAGCATTTT,CSALGQGAQPQHF
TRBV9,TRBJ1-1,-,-,TGTGCCAGCAGCGCTCCGGTAGGGACTAGCGGGGGGCAGTGGAACACTGAAGCTTTCTTT,CASSAPVGTSGGQWNTEAFF
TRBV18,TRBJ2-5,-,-,TGTGCCAGCTCACCTTGGGGTGGAGGCAGCAAAGAGACCCAGTACTTC,CASSPWGGGSKETQYF
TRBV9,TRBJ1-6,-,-,TGTGCCAGCAGCGATCAGCCCGGGAATTCACCCCTCCACTTT,CASSDQPGNSPLHF